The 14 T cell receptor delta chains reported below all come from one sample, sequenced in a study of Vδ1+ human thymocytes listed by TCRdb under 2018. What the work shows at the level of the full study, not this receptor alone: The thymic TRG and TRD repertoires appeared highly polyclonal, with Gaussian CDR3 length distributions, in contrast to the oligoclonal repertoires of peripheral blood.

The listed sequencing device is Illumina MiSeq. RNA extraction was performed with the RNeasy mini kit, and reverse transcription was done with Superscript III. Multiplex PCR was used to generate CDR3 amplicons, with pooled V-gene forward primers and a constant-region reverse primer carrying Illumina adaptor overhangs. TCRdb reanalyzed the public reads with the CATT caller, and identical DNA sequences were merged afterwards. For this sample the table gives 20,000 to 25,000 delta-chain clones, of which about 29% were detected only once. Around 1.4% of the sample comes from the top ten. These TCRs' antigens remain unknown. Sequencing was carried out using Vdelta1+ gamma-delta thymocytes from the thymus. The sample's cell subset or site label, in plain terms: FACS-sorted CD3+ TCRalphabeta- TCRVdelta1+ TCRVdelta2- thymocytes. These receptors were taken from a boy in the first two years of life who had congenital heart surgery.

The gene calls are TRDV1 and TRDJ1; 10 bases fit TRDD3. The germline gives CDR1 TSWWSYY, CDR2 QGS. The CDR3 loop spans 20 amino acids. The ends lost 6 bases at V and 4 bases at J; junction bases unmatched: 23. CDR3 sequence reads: CALGKAFLHSDGGIRDKLIF. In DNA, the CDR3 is TGTGCTCTTGGAAAAGCCTTCCTCCACTCCGATGGGGGGATACGCGATAAACTCATCTTT.

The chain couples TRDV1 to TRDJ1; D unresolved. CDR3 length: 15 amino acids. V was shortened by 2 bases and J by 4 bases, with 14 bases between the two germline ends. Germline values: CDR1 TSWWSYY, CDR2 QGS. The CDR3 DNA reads TGTGCTCTTGGGGAAATTTTCTCCCGTAGCGATAAACTCATCTTT. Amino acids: CALGEIFSRSDKLIF.

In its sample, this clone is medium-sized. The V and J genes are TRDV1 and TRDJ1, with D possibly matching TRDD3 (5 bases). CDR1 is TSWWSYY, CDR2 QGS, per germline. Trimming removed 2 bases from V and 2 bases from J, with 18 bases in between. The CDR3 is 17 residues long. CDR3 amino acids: CALGEKALSGFTDKLIF. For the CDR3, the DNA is TGTGCTCTTGGGGAAAAGGCTCTATCGGGATTTACCGATAAACTCATCTTT.

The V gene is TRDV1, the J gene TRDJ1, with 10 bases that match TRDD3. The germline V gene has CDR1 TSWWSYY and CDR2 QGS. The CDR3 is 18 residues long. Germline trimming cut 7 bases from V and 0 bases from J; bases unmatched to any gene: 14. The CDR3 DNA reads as TGTGCTCTTGAGGCCTACTTTTCCGGGGGATACGACACCGATAAACTCATCTTT. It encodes CALEAYFSGGYDTDKLIF.

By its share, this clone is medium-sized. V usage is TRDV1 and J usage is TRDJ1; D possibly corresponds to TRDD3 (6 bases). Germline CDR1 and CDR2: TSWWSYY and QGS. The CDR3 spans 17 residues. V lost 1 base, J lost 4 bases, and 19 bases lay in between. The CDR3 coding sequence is TGTGCTCTTGGGGAACGTCATAACGGGGGACCGTTCGATAAACTCATCTTT. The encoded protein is CALGERHNGGPFDKLIF.

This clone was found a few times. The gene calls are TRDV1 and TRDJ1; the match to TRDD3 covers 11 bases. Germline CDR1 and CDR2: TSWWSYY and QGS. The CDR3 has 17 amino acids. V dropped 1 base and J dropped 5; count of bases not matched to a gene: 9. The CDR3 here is CALGERLGDTRADKLIF. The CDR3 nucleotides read TGTGCTCTTGGGGAACGCTTGGGGGATACGCGGGCTGATAAACTCATCTTT.

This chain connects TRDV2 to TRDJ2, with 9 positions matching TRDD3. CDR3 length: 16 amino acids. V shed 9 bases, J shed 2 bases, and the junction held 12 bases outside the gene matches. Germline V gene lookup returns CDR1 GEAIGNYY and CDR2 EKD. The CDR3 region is CATESVGDILTAQLFF. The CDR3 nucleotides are TGTGCCACCGAATCGGTGGGGGATATATTGACAGCACAACTCTTCTTT.

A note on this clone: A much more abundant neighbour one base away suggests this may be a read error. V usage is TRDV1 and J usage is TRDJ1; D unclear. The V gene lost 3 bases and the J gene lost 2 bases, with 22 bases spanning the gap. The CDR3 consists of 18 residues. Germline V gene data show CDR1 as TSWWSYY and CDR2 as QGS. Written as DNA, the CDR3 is TGTGCTCTTGGGGATTTCCCTTGTGGGTCCTCTCTGACCGATAAACTCATCTTT. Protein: CALGDFPCGSSLTDKLIF.

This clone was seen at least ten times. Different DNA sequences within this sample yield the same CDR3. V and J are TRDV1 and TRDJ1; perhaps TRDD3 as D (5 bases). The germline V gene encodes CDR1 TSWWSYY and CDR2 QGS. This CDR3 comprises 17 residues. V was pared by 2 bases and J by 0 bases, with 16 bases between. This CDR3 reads CALGEGALRDYTDKLIF. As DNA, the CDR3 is TGTGCTCTTGGGGAAGGAGCACTACGGGATTACACCGATAAACTCATCTTT.

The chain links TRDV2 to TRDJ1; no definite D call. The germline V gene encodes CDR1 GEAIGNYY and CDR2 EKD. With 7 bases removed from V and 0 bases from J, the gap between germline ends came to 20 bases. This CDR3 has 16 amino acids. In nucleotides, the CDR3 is TGTGCCTGGGTTGGTAGGTGGATCGGGTACACCGATAAACTCATCTTT. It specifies CAWVGRWIGYTDKLIF.

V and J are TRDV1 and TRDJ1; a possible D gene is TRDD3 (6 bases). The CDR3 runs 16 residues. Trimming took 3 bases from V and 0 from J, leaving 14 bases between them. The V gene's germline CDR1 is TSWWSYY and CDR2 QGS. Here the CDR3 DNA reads TGTGCTCTTGGGGAGGTGCTGGGGATTAACACCGATAAACTCATCTTT. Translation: CALGEVLGINTDKLIF.

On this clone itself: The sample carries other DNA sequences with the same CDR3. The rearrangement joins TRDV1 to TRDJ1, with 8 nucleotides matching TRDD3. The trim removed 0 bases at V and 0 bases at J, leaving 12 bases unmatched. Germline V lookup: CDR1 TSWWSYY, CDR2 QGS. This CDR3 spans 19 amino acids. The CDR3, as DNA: TGTGCTCTTGGGGAACTCGGAGGGGATACTCCACCGTACACCGATAAACTCATCTTT. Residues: CALGELGGDTPPYTDKLIF.

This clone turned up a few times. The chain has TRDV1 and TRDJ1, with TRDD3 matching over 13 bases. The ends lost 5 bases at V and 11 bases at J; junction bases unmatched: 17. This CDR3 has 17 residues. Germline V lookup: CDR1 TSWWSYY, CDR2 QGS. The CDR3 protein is CALGNPLPILGDTRLIF. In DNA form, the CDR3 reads TGTGCTCTTGGGAACCCCCTTCCTATACTGGGGGATACGCGGCTCATCTTT.

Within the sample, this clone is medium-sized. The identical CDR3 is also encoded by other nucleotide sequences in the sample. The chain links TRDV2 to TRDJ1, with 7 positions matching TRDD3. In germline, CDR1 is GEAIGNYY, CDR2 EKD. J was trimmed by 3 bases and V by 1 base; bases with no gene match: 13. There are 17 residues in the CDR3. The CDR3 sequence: CACDTKTGEVSPDKLIF. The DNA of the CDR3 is TGTGCCTGTGACACGAAGACTGGGGAGGTTAGCCCCGATAAACTCATCTTT.